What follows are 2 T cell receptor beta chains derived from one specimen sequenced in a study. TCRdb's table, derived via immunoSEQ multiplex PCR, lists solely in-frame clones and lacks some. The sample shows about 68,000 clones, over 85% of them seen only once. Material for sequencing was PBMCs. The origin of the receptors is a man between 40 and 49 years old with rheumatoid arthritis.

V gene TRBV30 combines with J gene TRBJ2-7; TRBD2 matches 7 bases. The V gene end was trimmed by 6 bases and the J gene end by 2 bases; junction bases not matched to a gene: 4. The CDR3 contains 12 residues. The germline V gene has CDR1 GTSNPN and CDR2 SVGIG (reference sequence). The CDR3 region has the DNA TGTGCCTGTGGGGAGGGGACCTACGAGCAGTACTTC. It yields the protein CACGEGTYEQYF.

CDR3 nucleotide sequence: TGTGCCAGTAGTATAGGGGGGAAGCTTGGGGAGCTGTTTTTT. This encodes CASSIGGKLGELFF. The chain carries TRBV19 and TRBJ2-2; D could derive from TRBD1 or TRBD2 (5 bases each). Trimming took 1 base from V and 8 from J, leaving 11 bases between them. CDR1 is LNHDA, CDR2 SQIVND, per germline (reference sequence). The CDR3 totals 14 residues.